Below, 8 T cell receptor beta chains from the same sample are listed, as sequenced in a study of T cells after yellow fever vaccination. MiXCR, run by TCRdb on the 5' RACE reads, gives a single entry per CDR3 protein. The sample contains under 600,000 distinct CDR3 sequences, 13% of which appear only once. The sequencing used PBMCs, collected on the day of the yellow fever booster vaccination. These TCRs come from a man aged 25 to 40 who received the YFV17D yellow fever vaccine.

This clonotype was seen only a few times. The J gene is TRBJ2-1, the V gene TRBV7-2; either TRBD1 or TRBD2 may supply D (5 bases each). CDR1 and CDR2 from the germline V gene are SGHTA and FQGNSA. The ends were cut back, 5 bases at V and 2 bases at J, with 13 bases in the middle. This CDR3 spans 15 amino acids. CDR3 bases: TGTGCCAGCAGCATATCCGGGACGGCCTACAATGAGCAGTTCTTC. Translating gives CASSISGTAYNEQFF.

The chain recombines TRBV12-3 or TRBV12-4 with TRBJ2-4; no clear D gene. The CDR3 length is 13 residues. Trimming removed 2 bases from V and 2 bases from J, with 4 bases in between. The CDR3 DNA sequence: TGTGCCAGCAGTTTATCTACCAAAAACATTCAGTACTTC. Protein: CASSLSTKNIQYF.

This clonotype was seen only a few times. The chain employs TRBV5-1 and TRBJ2-5; D may be TRBD1 (5 bases). V shed 0 bases and J shed 4 bases, with 10 bases lying between them. This CDR3 region has 14 residues. Germline V gene lookup returns CDR1 SGHRS and CDR2 YFSETQ. The CDR3 region is CASSLVQGIETQYF. In nucleotides, the CDR3 is TGCGCCAGCAGCTTGGTTCAGGGCATAGAGACCCAGTACTTC.

In this sample, this clonotype turned up a few times. The V call is TRBV15, the J call TRBJ2-7; 9 bases are shared with TRBD1. V trimming: 0 bases; J trimming: 3 bases; junction bases outside the gene matches: 0. The V gene's germline CDR1 is LNHNV and CDR2 YYDKDF (reference sequence). The CDR3 is 14 residues long. CDR3 nucleotides: TGTGCCACCAGCAGAGAGGACAGGGGCTACGAGCAGTACTTC. Residues: CATSREDRGYEQYF. Complete variable domain (other parts from reference TRBV15 and TRBJ2-7): DAMVIQNPRYQVTQFGKPVTLSCSQTLNHNVMYWYQQKSSQAPKLLFHYYDKDFNNEADTPDNFQSRRPNTSFCFLDIRSPGLGDTAMYLCATSREDRGYEQYFGPGTRLTVT.

The rearrangement uses TRBV29-1 and TRBJ1-2; no definite D call. The CDR3 has 14 amino acids. With 4 bases removed from V and 1 base from J, the gap between germline ends came to 13 bases. The V gene's germline CDR1 is SQVTM and CDR2 ANQGSEA. CDR3: CSVVRVGDNYGYTF. In nucleotides, the CDR3 is TGCAGCGTTGTTAGGGTTGGGGATAACTATGGCTACACCTTC.

This clonotype was recorded a few times. The rearrangement links TRBV7-2 to TRBJ1-5, with D unresolved. The CDR3 is 14 residues long. The V and J ends lost 1 base and 5 bases respectively, with 9 bases between them. Germline assignment: CDR1 SGHTA and CDR2 FQGNSA. In DNA form, the CDR3 reads TGTGCCAGCAGCTTAGTGGGAGTGGATCAGCCCCAGCATTTT. It yields the protein CASSLVGVDQPQHF.

This clonotype occurred a few times. The chain couples TRBV29-1 to TRBJ2-5; D perhaps matches TRBD2 (6 bases). Trimming shortened V by 4 bases and J by 4 bases, and 10 bases separated the two germline ends. CDR3 length: 12 amino acids. The germline CDR1 and CDR2 sequences are SQVTM and ANQGSEA. The CDR3 here is CSVAGGGETQYF. For the CDR3, the DNA is TGCAGCGTTGCCGGGGGTGGAGAGACCCAGTACTTC.

This chain links TRBV5-1 with TRBJ2-1; perhaps TRBD2 as D (5 bases). V was cut by 0 bases and J by 6 bases, with 13 bases left in between. This CDR3 region has 15 residues. Germline values: CDR1 SGHRS, CDR2 YFSETQ. CDR3 DNA: TGCGCCAGCAGCTTGGATGAGGGAACGATCAATGAGCAGTTCTTC. As protein: CASSLDEGTINEQFF.